This T cell receptor (beta chain) came from a study of T cells after posttransplantation cyclophosphamide. TCRdb keeps only in-frame clones here, not all; method: immunoSEQ multiplex PCR. This sample carries about 40,000 clones and no singletons, and 5.9% goes to the top ten. Notes on the study in general: TRB clonality was highly associated with recipient CMV seropositivity and reactivation.

Losses at the gene ends were 4 bases for V and 6 bases for J; bases not matched to a gene: 17. CDR1 and CDR2 from the germline V gene are SGHAT and FQNNGV. The CDR3 runs to 17 residues. This clone was seen repeatedly, ten times or more. Its antigen is undetermined. The V call is TRBV11-2, the J call TRBJ1-2, with 7 bases that match TRBD1. The sequence was obtained from a young man in good health and a related stem cell transplant donor. Specimen: PBMCs. DNA of the CDR3: TGTGCCAGCAGCTCCGGAGGGGGCTGGGGCAGAATGGATGGCTACACCTTC. Protein: CASSSGGGWGRMDGYTF.